This TCR beta chain was found in a study of blood T cell repertoires in COVID-19. Whole-study context: Samples of COVID-19 (acute and convalescent) were obtained from the United States, Italy and Spain.

This CDR3 is built from 14 residues. The germline V gene has CDR1 MNHEY and CDR2 SVGAGI. V was clipped by 7 bases and J by 0 bases; unmatched bases: 5. The repertoire was sequenced with immunoSEQ multiplex PCR; TCRdb's copy has only in-frame clones and lacks some. This table holds some 200,000 clones, around 86% found once. This clone was observed a few times. The sequenced sample consisted of PBMCs or T cells enriched from blood (not recorded which). The chain links TRBV6-5 to TRBJ2-7; 8 nucleotides align to TRBD2. This clonotype originated in a woman aged 40-49 years with acute COVID-19. CDR3 nucleotides: TGTGCCAGCACCCGGGGGGGCACCTCCTACGAGCAGTACTTC. Translation gives CASTRGGTSYEQYF.